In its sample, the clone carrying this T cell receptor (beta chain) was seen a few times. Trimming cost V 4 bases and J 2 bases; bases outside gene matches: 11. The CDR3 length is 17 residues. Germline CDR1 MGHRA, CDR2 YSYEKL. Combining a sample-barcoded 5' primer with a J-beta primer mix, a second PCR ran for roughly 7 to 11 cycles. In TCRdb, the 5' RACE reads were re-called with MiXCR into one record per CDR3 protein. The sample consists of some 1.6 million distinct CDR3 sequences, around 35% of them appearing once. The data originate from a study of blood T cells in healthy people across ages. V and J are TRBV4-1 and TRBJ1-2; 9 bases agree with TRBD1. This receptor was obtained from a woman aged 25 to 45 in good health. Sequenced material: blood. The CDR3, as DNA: TGCGCCAGCAGCCCCTCAAGTTCGGGACAGGGCAACTATGGCTACACCTTC. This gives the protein CASSPSSSGQGNYGYTF.